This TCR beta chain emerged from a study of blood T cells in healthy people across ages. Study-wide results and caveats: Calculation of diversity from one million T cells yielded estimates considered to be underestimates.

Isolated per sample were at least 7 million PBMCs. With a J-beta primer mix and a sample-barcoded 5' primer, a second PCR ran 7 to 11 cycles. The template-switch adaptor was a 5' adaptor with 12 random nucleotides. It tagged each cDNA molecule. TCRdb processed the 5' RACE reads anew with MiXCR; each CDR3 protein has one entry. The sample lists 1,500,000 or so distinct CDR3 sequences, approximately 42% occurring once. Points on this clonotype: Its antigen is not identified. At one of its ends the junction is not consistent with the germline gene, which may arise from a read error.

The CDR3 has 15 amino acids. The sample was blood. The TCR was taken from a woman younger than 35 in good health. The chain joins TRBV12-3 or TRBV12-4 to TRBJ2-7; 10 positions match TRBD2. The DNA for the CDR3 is TGTGCCAGCAGTTTTGGGACTAGCGTCTCCTGCGAGCAGTACTTC. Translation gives CASSFGTSVSCEQYF.